This record covers a single T cell receptor (beta chain). Which antigen it targets is not known. It has no much larger one-base neighbor in the sample; base qualities were not kept. This entry comes from a study of T cell clonotyping in hematopoietic cell transplantation (dated by TCRdb to the early 2020s). In the study overall: Recipient samples taken before transplant were obtained following cytoreduction. A total of 110 to 150 blood samples were collected in the study from approximately 32 consecutive transplant recipients and their related donors. Patients were recruited between September 2015 and January 2017 and followed until late 2020 or death. Overall results and qualifications from the work: Broader posttransplant TCR repertoire diversity was predicted by donor and pretransplant recipient Inverse Simpson Index values. The sample size was limited, and because cells were not sorted, the contributions of CD4 and CD8 repertoires could not be separated. Recipient repertoires showed only a small fraction of overlap with donor repertoires, and over 95% appeared de novo at the given depth. After transplant, TCR diversity in recipients dropped, and pathologically expanded clonotypes climbed progressively between day 30 and day 180.

TCR beta CDR3 regions were amplified from genomic DNA with the immunoSEQ assay, a bias-controlled multiplex PCR using V- and J-specific primers. In a second PCR step, a proprietary barcode and Illumina adapter sequences were attached to the CDR3 amplicons. An Illumina MiSeq instrument was used to sequence the CDR3 libraries. Per the authors' processing: Export and quality control were handled in immunoSEQ Analyzer 3.0, while downstream analyses relied on R Bioconductor and Immunarch. Only productive rearrangements in the normalized downsampled data set went into calculating the repertoire metrics. Pathologically expanded clonotypes were defined as those larger than 5 templates in the normalized cohort. The Inverse Simpson Index served as the measure of repertoire diversity. CMV-specificity analyses were carried out on the non-normalized data set to capture all clonotypes. Sourced from immuneACCESS, this table was stored by TCRdb with only in-frame sequences that have V and J called. A share of the clones is absent; for the studies checked, an unresolved V gene accounts for under half, and the remainder has no known explanation. That table gives V, J and clone size, and the DNA gave D and trimming. The sample table holds about 19,000 clones, of which around 77% were seen once. The ten top clones hold over 15% of the sample.

In the germline V gene, CDR1 corresponds to MGHDK and CDR2 to SYGVNS. The CDR3 covers 11 residues, taking in both the cysteine and the phenylalanine. The sequence is cut down to CDR3 DNA, 33 bases in frame from base 1. V gives up 5 bases and J gives up 5 bases, and the segment between their germline ends measures 6 bases. This specimen's time point label, per the study, means: recipient sample about 28 days before transplant, after cytoreduction. Recipient blood was collected about 28 days before transplant and at days 30, 100 and 180 after transplant. Nuclei Lysis Solution was used to extract genomic DNA from fresh or cryopreserved unfractionated peripheral blood mononuclear cells.

Recombination linked TRBV25-1 to TRBJ1-1; the D gene is not confidently resolved. The sequencing used peripheral blood mononuclear cells, collected before stem cell transplant. The clonotype originates from a man in his fifties or sixties with acute myeloid leukemia. Some clones in this sample may be carry-over from other donors' samples. The CDR3 region has the sequence CASSPGTEAFF. Read as DNA, the sequence is TGTGCCAGCAGTCCGGGTACTGAAGCTTTCTTT.